The 21 T cell receptor beta chains below come from one sample, sequenced in a study of T cell responses to AZD1222 COVID-19 vaccine. Produced via immunoSEQ multiplex PCR; TCRdb's table is partial and in-frame only. The sample shows 110,000 or so clones, 88% of them seen only once. Specimen: peripheral blood, collected 28 days after the second AZD1222 dose. These receptors were obtained from an adult who received the AZD1222 COVID-19 vaccine.

This clone was picked up one time. The V gene is TRBV3-1 (or the pseudogene TRBV3-2), the J gene TRBJ2-3; the D gene is possibly TRBD2 (5 bases). The CDR3 has 17 amino acids. Trimming cost V 5 bases and J 5 bases, with 23 bases left between them. Germline assignment: CDR1 LGHDT and CDR2 YNNKEL (reference sequence). CDR3: CASSAGSSGKREDTQYF. Here the CDR3 DNA reads TGTGCCAGCAGCGCCGGGTCGAGCGGCAAACGGGAAGATACGCAGTATTTT.

This sequence joins TRBV5-1 and TRBJ1-2; weak D call: TRBD1 (5 bases). Germline CDR1 SGHRS, CDR2 YFSETQ. V lost 0 bases and J lost 6, with 15 bases in between. CDR3 length: 15 amino acids. The CDR3 DNA sequence: TGCGCCAGCAGCTTGGGAAAGTGGGGCGAGGATGGCTACACCTTC. Translated, it gives CASSLGKWGEDGYTF.

The CDR3 DNA reads as TGCGCCAGTTCGACAGGGGCCTTAGATACGCAGTATTTT. Translated: CASSTGALDTQYF. The rearrangement joins TRBV4-3 to TRBJ2-3; 8 bases line up with TRBD1. The CDR3 sequence is 13 residues long. Germline CDR1 is LGHNA and CDR2 is YSLEER. The junction had 7 bases not matched to a gene; V was cut back by 9 bases and J by 5 bases.

The rearrangement joins TRBV5-1 to TRBJ2-1; possibly TRBD2 for D (7 bases). Trimming took 2 bases from V and 6 from J, leaving 12 bases between them. In germline, CDR1 is SGHRS, CDR2 YFSETQ. The CDR3 extends over 14 amino acids. The CDR3 sequence: CASSFRGAVNEQFF. The CDR3 DNA follows: TGCGCCAGCAGCTTTCGGGGGGCAGTCAATGAGCAGTTCTTC.

The genes are TRBV27 and TRBJ2-7, with no clear D. CDR1 MNHEY and CDR2 SMNVEV come from the germline V gene (reference sequence). The CDR3 length is 15 residues. V lost 4 bases and J 3 bases, leaving 16 bases between the germline ends. CDR3 protein: CASSSGGIFGYEQYF. CDR3 in DNA: TGTGCCAGCAGTTCGGGTGGTATTTTTGGCTACGAGCAGTACTTC.

The chain couples TRBV7-3 to TRBJ2-4; 8 bases line up with TRBD1. There are 14 residues in the CDR3. J was trimmed by 4 bases and V by 1 base; bases with no gene match: 0. Germline V gene lookup returns CDR1 SGHTA and CDR2 FQGTGA. The chain's CDR3 is CASSLRTGKNIQYF. In DNA form, the CDR3 reads TGTGCCAGCAGCTTAAGGACAGGGAAAAACATTCAGTACTTC.

In DNA, the CDR3 is TGTGCCAGTAGTCCTCTCGGACAGGGCTATGGCTACACCTTC. It encodes CASSPLGQGYGYTF. The V call is TRBV19, the J call TRBJ1-2; TRBD1 agrees at 8 bases. With 5 bases clipped from V and 4 bases from J, the junction kept 6 bases outside the gene matches. CDR3 length equals 14 residues. Germline V gives CDR1 LNHDA, CDR2 SQIVND (reference sequence).

The rearrangement joins TRBV5-8 to TRBJ1-5; D may be TRBD1 (6 bases). V was pared by 1 base and J by 0 bases, with 11 bases between. The CDR3 runs 16 residues. Germline CDR1 and CDR2: SGHTS and YDEGEE. The CDR3 coding sequence is TGTGCCAGCAGCTTGTTGGGGGCGCTTAGCAATCAGCCCCAGCATTTT. It specifies CASSLLGALSNQPQHF.

The rearrangement uses TRBV11-2 and TRBJ2-3, with TRBD1 matching over 12 bases. The ends lost 3 bases at V and 4 bases at J; junction bases unmatched: 2. There are 15 residues in the CDR3. Germline assignment: CDR1 SGHAT and CDR2 FQNNGV. The CDR3 nucleotides are TGTGCCAGCAGCTTCGGGACAGGGGGCGCAGATACGCAGTATTTT. Protein product: CASSFGTGGADTQYF.

V and J are TRBV3-1 (or the pseudogene TRBV3-2) and TRBJ1-1, with D possibly matching TRBD1 (6 bases). The germline V gene encodes CDR1 LGHDT and CDR2 YNNKEL (reference sequence). Trimming removed 1 base at V and 6 bases at J, with 12 bases between. This CDR3 contains 14 residues. The CDR3 DNA reads TGTGCCAGCAGCCAAGTAGTGGGGGGCCCTGAAGCTTTCTTT. Amino acids: CASSQVVGGPEAFF.

The rearrangement links TRBV18 to TRBJ1-4, with D possibly TRBD1 on 5 matching bases. V was pared by 1 base and J by 5 bases, with 8 bases between. The CDR3 is 14 amino acids. The germline gives CDR1 KGHSH, CDR2 LQKENI. This CDR3 reads CASSPQGLNEKLFF. CDR3 nucleotide sequence: TGTGCCAGCTCACCACAGGGGTTGAATGAAAAACTGTTTTTT.

The J gene is TRBJ1-5, the V gene TRBV28; D perhaps matches TRBD1 (5 bases). V lost 6 bases and J 6 bases, leaving 18 bases between the germline ends. There are 15 residues in the CDR3. Germline values: CDR1 MDHEN, CDR2 SYDVKM. This CDR3 reads CASSPTVGAIQPQHF. Here the CDR3 DNA reads TGTGCCAGCAGCCCTACAGTTGGGGCCATTCAGCCCCAGCATTTT.

The chain has TRBV5-1 and TRBJ2-5; D remains ambiguous. The CDR3 has 13 amino acids. Trimming cost V 1 base and J 0 bases, with 4 bases left between them. Looked up from germline, CDR1 is SGHRS and CDR2 is YFSETQ. The CDR3 is CASSLSDQETQYF. The CDR3 bases are TGCGCCAGCAGCTTGTCCGACCAAGAGACCCAGTACTTC.

Concerning this clone: Germline is not matched at one junction end, which may reflect a read error. This sample includes further DNA sequences coding for the same CDR3. The chain combines TRBV7-6 with TRBJ1-3, with D perhaps TRBD1 (5 bases). The CDR3 spans 14 residues. The germline gives CDR1 SGHVS, CDR2 FNYEAQ. The CDR3: CASSLANTGNTIYF. Here the CDR3 DNA reads TGTGCCAGCAGCTTAGCGAACACAGGAAACACTATATATTTT.

The chain couples TRBV11-2 to TRBJ2-1; D possibly corresponds to TRBD2 (6 bases). Trimming removed 5 bases from V and 0 bases from J, with 20 bases in between. This CDR3 is 18 amino acids long. Germline lookup yields CDR1 SGHAT and CDR2 FQNNGV. The CDR3 is CASSPRHGGVISYNEQFF. CDR3 nucleotides: TGTGCCAGCAGCCCGAGGCATGGCGGGGTCATCTCCTACAATGAGCAGTTCTTC.

The V gene is TRBV7-9, the J gene TRBJ2-7; D gene ambiguous. V shed 3 bases and J shed 2 bases, with 8 bases lying between them. The germline V gene encodes CDR1 SEHNR and CDR2 FQNEAQ (reference sequence). CDR3 length: 13 residues. CDR3 DNA: TGTGCCAGCAGCTTTGAGGTCGCCTACGAGCAGTACTTC. Translated: CASSFEVAYEQYF. Looking up the rest from reference TRBV7-9 and TRBJ2-7 gives the full variable domain: DTGVSQNPRHKITKRGQNVTFRCDPISEHNRLYWYRQTLGQGPEFLTYFQNEAQLEKSRLLSDRFSAERPKGSFSTLEIQRTEQGDSAMYLCASSFEVAYEQYFGPGTRLTVT.

The V and J genes are TRBV6-4 and TRBJ2-1; D is perhaps TRBD1 (6 bases). V lost 6 bases and J 3 bases, leaving 12 bases between the germline ends. CDR3 size: 14 residues. Germline lookup yields CDR1 MRHNA and CDR2 SNTAGT. The CDR3 coding sequence is TGTGCCAGCAGCCCAGGACAGCTCTACAATGAGCAGTTCTTC. Translating gives CASSPGQLYNEQFF.

This clone was seen just once. The chain joins TRBV5-4 to TRBJ2-2, with TRBD2 as a possible D gene (6 bases). The ends were cut back, 0 bases at V and 1 base at J, with 10 bases in the middle. Germline CDR1 reads SGHNT; CDR2 reads YYREEE (reference sequence). The CDR3 extends over 16 amino acids. The CDR3 DNA follows: TGTGCCAGCAGCTTGGATGGGACTGGGAACACCGGGGAGCTGTTTTTT. Translation gives CASSLDGTGNTGELFF.

V is TRBV10-1 and J is TRBJ1-2; D is possibly TRBD1 (5 bases). Germline V lookup: CDR1 WNHNN, CDR2 SYGVQD (reference sequence). The length of the CDR3 is 13 residues. The V end lost 3 bases, the J end lost 4 bases, and 9 bases lay between the germline ends. This chain's CDR3 is CASSEGQGYGYTF. CDR3 DNA: TGCGCCAGCAGTGAAGGGCAGGGCTATGGCTACACCTTC.

This clone was seen just once. The genes are TRBV7-9 and TRBJ1-3, with no clear D. V shed 5 bases and J shed 0 bases, with 11 bases lying between them. The CDR3 has 15 residues. CDR1 and CDR2 from the germline V gene are SEHNR and FQNEAQ (reference sequence). CDR3 sequence: CASSPARNSGNTIYF. The CDR3, as DNA: TGTGCCAGCAGCCCCGCGCGAAACTCTGGAAACACCATATATTTT.

The V call is TRBV7-9, the J call TRBJ1-1; unclear D gene. This CDR3 is 12 amino acids long. V was shortened by 5 bases and J by 6 bases, with 10 bases between the two germline ends. Germline-derived CDR1 and CDR2 are SEHNR and FQNEAQ (reference sequence). CDR3 coding DNA: TGTGCCAGCAGCACGGACGGGCCTGAAGCTTTCTTT. Translated: CASSTDGPEAFF.